This T cell receptor (beta chain) comes out of a study of T cell responses to AZD1222 COVID-19 vaccine. Across the whole study: Second doses were pooled across both intervals (about 4 or about 12 weeks). Notes on the study in general: At baseline, just a handful of AZD1222 recipients tested seropositive. Clonal diversity was possibly underestimated, and white British individuals and females predominated among donors. The study found vaccine-associated CD4 TCRs spanning spike, dominant at 160-218 and 743-854.

The repertoire was sequenced with immunoSEQ multiplex PCR; TCRdb's copy has only in-frame clones and lacks some. Of fewer than 150,000 clones listed, around nine tenths are singletons. Germline V CDR1 and CDR2: SGHVS, FNYEAQ. V was clipped by 5 bases and J by 7 bases; unmatched bases: 7. The CDR3 runs 13 residues. Remarks on this clone: Its antigen is unidentified.

Sequencing was performed on peripheral blood, taken on day 0 of AZD1222 vaccination. The V and J genes are TRBV7-6 and TRBJ2-7; 8 nucleotides line up with TRBD2. This TCR was sampled from an adult in good health. CDR3 DNA sequence: TGTGCCAGCAGCCGGGGGGGAGCCAGGGAGCAGTACTTC. Its protein is CASSRGGAREQYF.